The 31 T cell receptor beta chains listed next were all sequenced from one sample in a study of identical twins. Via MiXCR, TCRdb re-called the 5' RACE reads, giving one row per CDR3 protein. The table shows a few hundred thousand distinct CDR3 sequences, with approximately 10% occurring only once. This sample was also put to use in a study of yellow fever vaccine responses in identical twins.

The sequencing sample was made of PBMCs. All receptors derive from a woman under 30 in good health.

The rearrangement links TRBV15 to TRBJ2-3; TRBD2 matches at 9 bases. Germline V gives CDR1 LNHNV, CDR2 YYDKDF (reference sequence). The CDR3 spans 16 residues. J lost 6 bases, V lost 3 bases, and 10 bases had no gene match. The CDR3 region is CATSRAGTSSGDTQYF. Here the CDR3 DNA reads TGTGCCACCAGCAGGGCCGGGACTAGCAGTGGCGATACGCAGTATTTT.

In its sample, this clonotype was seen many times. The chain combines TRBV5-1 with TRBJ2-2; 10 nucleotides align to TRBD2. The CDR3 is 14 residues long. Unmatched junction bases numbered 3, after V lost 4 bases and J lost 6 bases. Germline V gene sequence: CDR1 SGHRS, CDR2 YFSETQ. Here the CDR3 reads CASSPGLASGELFF. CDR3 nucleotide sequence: TGCGCCAGCAGCCCGGGACTAGCGTCCGGGGAGCTGTTTTTT.

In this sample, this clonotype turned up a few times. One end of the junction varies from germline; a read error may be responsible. CDR3 sequence reads: CATLAGGYNEQFF. The CDR3, as DNA: TGTGCCACCTTAGCGGGGGGCTACAATGAGCAGTTTTTC. The chain links TRBV7-9 to TRBJ2-1; 10 nucleotides line up with TRBD2. Germline CDR1 is SEHNR and CDR2 is FQNEAQ (reference sequence). The CDR3 runs 13 residues.

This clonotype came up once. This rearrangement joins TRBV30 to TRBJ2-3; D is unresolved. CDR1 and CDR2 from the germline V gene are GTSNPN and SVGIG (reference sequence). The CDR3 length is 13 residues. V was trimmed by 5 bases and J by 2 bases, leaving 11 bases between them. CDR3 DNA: TGTGCCTGGGAAGACGGAACCACAGATACGCAGTATTTT. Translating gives CAWEDGTTDTQYF.

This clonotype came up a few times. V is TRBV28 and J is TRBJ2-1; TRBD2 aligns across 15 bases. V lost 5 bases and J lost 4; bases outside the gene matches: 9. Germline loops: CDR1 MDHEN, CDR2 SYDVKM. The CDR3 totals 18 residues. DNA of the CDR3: TGTGCCAGCAGTACCTTTTCCGGGACTAGCGGGGGGTACAATGAGCAGTTCTTC. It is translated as CASSTFSGTSGGYNEQFF. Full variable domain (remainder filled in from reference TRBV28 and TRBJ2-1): DVKVTQSSRYLVKRTGEKVFLECVQDMDHENMFWYRQDPGLGLRLIYFSYDVKMKEKGDIPEGYSVSREKKERFSLILESASTNQTSMYLCASSTFSGTSGGYNEQFFGPGTRLTVL.

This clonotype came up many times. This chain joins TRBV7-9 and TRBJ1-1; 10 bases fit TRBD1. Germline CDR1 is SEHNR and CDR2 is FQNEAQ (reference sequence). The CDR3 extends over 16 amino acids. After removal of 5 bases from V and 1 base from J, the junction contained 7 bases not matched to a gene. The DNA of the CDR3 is TGTGCCAGCAGCCCAGTGGGGACAGGGGCGAACACTGAAGCTTTCTTT. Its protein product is CASSPVGTGANTEAFF.

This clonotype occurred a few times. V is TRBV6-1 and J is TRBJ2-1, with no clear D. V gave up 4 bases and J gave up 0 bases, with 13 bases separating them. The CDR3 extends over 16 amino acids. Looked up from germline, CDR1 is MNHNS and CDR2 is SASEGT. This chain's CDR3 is CASSARGGSSYNEQFF. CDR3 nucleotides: TGTGCCAGCAGTGCCCGCGGCGGCAGCTCCTACAATGAGCAGTTCTTC.

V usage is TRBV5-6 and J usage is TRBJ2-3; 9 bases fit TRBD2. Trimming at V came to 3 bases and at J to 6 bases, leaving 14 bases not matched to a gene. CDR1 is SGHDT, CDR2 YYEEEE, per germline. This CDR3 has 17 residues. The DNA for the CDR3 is TGTGCCAGCAGCTCGGGGATTAGCGGGAGTCGGAGGGATACGCAGTATTTT. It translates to CASSSGISGSRRDTQYF. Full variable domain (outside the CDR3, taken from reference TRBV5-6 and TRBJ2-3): DAGVTQSPTHLIKTRGQQVTLRCSPKSGHDTVSWYQQALGQGPQFIFQYYEEEERQRGNFPDRFSGHQFPNYSSELNVNALLLGDSALYLCASSSGISGSRRDTQYFGPGTRLTVL.

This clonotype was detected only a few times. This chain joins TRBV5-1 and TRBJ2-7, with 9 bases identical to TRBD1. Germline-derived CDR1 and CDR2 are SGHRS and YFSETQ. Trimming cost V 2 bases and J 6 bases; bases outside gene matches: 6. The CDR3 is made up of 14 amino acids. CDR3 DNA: TGCGCCAGCAGCTTCGGGACAGGGAGTTTCGAGCAGTACTTC. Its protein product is CASSFGTGSFEQYF.

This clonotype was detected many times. Written as DNA, the CDR3 is TGTGCCAGCAGCCAAGGCCTACAGCTATTTAGTAAAAACACCGGGGAGCTGTTTTTT. Translation gives CASSQGLQLFSKNTGELFF. The V call is TRBV14, the J call TRBJ2-2, with D hard to call. V was clipped by 1 base and J by 2 bases, with 20 bases between them. This CDR3 has 19 amino acids. CDR1 and CDR2 from the germline V gene are SGHDN and FVKESK. Using reference TRBV14 and TRBJ2-2 for the parts outside the CDR3, the full variable domain is EAGVTQFPSHSVIEKGQTVTLRCDPISGHDNLYWYRRVMGKEIKFLLHFVKESKQDESGMPNNRFLAERTGGTYSTLKVQPAELEDSGVYFCASSQGLQLFSKNTGELFFGEGSRLTVL.

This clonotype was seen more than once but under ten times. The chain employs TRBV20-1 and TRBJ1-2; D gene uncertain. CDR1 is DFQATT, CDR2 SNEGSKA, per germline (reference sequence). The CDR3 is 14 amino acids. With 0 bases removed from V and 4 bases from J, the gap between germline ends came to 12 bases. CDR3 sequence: CSARDGSRVYGYTF. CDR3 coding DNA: TGCAGTGCTAGAGATGGGTCACGGGTCTATGGCTACACCTTC.

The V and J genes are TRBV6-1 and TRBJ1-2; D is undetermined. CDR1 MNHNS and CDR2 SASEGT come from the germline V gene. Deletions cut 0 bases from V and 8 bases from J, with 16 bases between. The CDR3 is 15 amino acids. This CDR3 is CASSEASTRFRGYTF. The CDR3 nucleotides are TGTGCCAGCAGTGAAGCTTCGACTAGGTTCCGGGGCTACACCTTC.

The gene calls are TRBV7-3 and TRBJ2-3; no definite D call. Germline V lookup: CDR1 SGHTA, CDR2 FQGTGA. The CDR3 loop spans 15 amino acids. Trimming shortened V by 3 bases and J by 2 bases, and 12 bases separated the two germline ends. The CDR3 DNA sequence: TGTGCCAGCAGCTTCAGTGACCGCTACACAGATACGCAGTATTTT. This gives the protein CASSFSDRYTDTQYF.

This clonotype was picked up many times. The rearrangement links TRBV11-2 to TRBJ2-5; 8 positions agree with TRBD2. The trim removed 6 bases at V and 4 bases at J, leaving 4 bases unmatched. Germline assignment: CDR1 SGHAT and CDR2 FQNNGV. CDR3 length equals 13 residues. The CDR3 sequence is CASSSGNIETQYF. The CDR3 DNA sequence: TGTGCCAGCAGTAGCGGGAACATAGAGACCCAGTACTTC.

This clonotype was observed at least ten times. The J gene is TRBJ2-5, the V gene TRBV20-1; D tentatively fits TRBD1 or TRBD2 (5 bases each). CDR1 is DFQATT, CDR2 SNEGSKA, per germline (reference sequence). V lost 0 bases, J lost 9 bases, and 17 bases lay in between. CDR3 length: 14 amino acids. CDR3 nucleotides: TGCAGTGCTAGAGATGGGGCGGAAGTGGGGGCCCAGTACTTC. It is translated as CSARDGAEVGAQYF.

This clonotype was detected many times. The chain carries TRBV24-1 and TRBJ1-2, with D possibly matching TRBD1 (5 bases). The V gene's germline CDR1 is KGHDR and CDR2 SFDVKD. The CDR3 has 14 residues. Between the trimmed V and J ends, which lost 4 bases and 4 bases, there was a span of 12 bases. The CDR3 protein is CATSESDRSYGYTF. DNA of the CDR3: TGTGCCACCAGTGAATCAGACAGATCCTATGGCTACACCTTC.

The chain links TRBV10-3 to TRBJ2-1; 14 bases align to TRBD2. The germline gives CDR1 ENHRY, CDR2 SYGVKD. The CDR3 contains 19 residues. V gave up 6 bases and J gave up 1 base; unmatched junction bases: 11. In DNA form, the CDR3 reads TGTGCCATCAGGGGTACCGGGACTAGCGGGAGTAGGTCCTACAATGAGCAGTTCTTC. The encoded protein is CAIRGTGTSGSRSYNEQFF.

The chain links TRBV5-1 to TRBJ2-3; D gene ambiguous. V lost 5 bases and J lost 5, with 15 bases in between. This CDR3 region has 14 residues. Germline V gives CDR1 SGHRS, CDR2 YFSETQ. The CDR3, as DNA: TGCGCCAGCAGAACAGCGTTATTTGGAGATACGCAGTATTTT. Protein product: CASRTALFGDTQYF.

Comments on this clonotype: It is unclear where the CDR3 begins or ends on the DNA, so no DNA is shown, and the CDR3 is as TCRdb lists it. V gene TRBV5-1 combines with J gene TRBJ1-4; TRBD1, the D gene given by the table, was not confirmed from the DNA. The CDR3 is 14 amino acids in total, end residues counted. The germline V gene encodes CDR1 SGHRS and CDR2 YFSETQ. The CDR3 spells CASSVDRGAKNCFF.

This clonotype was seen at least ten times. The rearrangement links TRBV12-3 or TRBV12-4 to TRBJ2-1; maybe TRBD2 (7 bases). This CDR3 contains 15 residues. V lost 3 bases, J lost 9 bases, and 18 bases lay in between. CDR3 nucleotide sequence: TGTGCCAGCAGTTTCGCGGGGGCTGCTCGGAGTGAGCAGTTCTTC. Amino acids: CASSFAGAARSEQFF.

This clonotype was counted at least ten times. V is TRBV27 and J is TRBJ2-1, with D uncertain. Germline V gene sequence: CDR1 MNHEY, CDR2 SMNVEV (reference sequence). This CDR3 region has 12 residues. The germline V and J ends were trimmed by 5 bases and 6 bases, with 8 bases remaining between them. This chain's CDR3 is CASSPRSNEQFF. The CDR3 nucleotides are TGTGCCAGCAGTCCTAGGTCCAATGAGCAGTTCTTC.

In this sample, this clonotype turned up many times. The CDR3 nucleotides read TGTGCCAGCAGTTTAATACTAGCGGAAGCAGATACGCAGTATTTT. This codes for CASSLILAEADTQYF. This sequence joins TRBV27 and TRBJ2-3; 8 bases are shared with TRBD2. This CDR3 is 15 amino acids long. V dropped 2 bases and J dropped 4; count of bases not matched to a gene: 5. The germline V gene has CDR1 MNHEY and CDR2 SMNVEV (reference sequence).

The CDR3 DNA follows: TGTGCCAGCAGCTTACACTTTTCGGCGCGGAACAATGAGCAGTTCTTC. Translation: CASSLHFSARNNEQFF. The genes are TRBV11-2 and TRBJ2-1, with no clear D. The germline gives CDR1 SGHAT, CDR2 FQNNGV. With 2 bases removed from V and 5 bases from J, the gap between germline ends came to 16 bases. The CDR3 runs 16 residues.

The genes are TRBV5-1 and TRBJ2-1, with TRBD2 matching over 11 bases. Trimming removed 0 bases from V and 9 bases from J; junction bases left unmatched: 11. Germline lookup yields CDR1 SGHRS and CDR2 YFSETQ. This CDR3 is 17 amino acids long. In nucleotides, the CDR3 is TGCGCCAGCAGCTTGGGCTTACTAGCGGGAGAATTTGGTGAGCAGTTCTTC. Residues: CASSLGLLAGEFGEQFF.

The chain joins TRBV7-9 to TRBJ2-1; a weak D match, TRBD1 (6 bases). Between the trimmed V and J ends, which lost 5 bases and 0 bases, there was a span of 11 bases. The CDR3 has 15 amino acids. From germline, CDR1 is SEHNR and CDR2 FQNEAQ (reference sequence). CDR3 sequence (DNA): TGTGCCAGCAGCGCCGACAGGAGCTCCTACAATGAGCAGTTCTTC. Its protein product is CASSADRSSYNEQFF.

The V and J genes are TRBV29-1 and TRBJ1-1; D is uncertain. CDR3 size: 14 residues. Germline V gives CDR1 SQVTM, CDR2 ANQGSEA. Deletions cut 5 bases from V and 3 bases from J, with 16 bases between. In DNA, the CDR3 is TGCAGCGTTCGGAAGGAGGGATACGACACTGAAGCTTTCTTT. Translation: CSVRKEGYDTEAFF.

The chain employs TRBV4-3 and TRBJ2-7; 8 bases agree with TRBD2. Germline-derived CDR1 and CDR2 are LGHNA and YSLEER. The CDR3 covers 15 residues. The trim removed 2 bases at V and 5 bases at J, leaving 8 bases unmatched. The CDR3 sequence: CASSQRSGGVDEQYF. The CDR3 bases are TGCGCCAGCAGCCAAAGGTCGGGAGGGGTCGACGAGCAGTACTTC.

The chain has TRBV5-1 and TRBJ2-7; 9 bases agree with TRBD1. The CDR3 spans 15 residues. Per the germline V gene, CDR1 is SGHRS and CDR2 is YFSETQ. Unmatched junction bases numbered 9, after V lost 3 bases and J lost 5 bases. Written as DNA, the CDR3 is TGCGCCAGCAGCTCCTCCGGACAGGGGAAGGACGAGCAGTACTTC. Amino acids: CASSSSGQGKDEQYF.

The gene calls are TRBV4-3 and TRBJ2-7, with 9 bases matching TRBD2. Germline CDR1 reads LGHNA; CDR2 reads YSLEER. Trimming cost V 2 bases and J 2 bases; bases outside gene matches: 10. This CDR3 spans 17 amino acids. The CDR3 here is CASSQSPRVAGAYEQYF. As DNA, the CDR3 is TGCGCCAGCAGCCAATCCCCGCGGGTAGCGGGAGCCTACGAGCAGTACTTC.

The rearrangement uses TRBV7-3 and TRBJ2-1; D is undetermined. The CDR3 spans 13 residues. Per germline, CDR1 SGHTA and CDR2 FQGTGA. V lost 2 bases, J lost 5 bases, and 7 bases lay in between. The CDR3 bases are TGTGCCAGCAGCTTAGGAGCGAACAATGAGCAGTTCTTC. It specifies CASSLGANNEQFF.

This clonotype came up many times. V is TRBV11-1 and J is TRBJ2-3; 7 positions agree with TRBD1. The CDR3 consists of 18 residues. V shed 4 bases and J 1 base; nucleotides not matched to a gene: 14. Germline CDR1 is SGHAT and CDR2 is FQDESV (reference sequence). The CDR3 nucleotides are TGTGCCAGCAGCTCCACATTGGGGGACAGCCGTGGCACAGATACGCAGTATTTT. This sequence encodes CASSSTLGDSRGTDTQYF.